This T cell receptor (beta chain) was recorded in a study of cytomegalovirus exposure and HLA in healthy donors. Whole-study results and caveats: Some V segments (TRBV6-2 and TRBV6-3 among them) were excluded as indistinguishable. An apparent linkage of common viral pathogens to several of the most significant clusters emerged in a later analysis. A later analysis showed HLA-associated TCR beta chains outstripping equally common others in clonal expansion.

This clone appeared a few times. Antigen unknown. One junction end does not reproduce the germline sequence, and a read error may be involved. Vbeta (60) and Jbeta (13) primers were used in the PCR. Using immunoSEQ multiplex PCR, the repertoire was profiled, and TCRdb retains in-frame clones only, with some absent. The table lists some 140,000 clones, approximately 73% of them singletons. This CDR3 has 14 residues. Germline V gene lookup returns CDR1 LNHDA and CDR2 SQIVND (reference sequence). Specimen: PBMCs. The chain uses TRBV19 and TRBJ1-5; 8 nucleotides line up with TRBD1. This clonotype was obtained from a woman in her forties in good health and CMV-seronegative. CDR3 in DNA: TGTGCCAGTGCGCCACAGGGGGGCAACCAGCCCCAGCATTTT. It is translated as CASAPQGGNQPQHF.